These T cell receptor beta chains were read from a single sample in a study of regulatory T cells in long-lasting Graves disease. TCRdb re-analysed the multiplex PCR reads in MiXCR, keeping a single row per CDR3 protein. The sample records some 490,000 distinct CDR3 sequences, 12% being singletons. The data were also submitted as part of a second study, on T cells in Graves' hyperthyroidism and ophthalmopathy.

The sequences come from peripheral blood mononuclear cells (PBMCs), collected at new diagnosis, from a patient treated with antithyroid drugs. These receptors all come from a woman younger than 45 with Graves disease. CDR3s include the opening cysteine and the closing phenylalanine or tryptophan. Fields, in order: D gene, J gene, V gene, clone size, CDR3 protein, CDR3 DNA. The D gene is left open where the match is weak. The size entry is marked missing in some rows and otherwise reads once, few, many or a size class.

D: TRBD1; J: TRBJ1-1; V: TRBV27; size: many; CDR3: CASSLSQNLLRGQGAFF; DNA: TGTGCCAGCAGTTTATCCCAAAATCTTCTCAGGGGGCAGGGAGCTTTCTTT
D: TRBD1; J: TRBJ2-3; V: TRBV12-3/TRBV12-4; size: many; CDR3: CASSFMGQGFTDTQYF; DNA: TGTGCCAGCAGTTTTATGGGACAGGGCTTCACAGATACGCAGTATTTT
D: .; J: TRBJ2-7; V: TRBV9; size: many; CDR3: CASSVGGNTYEQYF; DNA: TGTGCCAGCAGCGTAGGCGGAAATACCTACGAGCAGTACTTC
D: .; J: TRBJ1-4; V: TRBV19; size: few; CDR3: CASSMRQGGNQKLFF; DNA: TGTGCCAGTAGTATGCGGCAGGGTGGAAATCAAAAACTGTTTTTT
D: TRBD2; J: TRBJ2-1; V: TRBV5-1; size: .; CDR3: CASSESGVNNEQFF; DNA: TGCGCCAGCAGTGAAAGCGGGGTTAACAATGAGCAGTTCTTC
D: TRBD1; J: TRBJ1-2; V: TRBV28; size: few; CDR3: CASSGQGKFYGYTF; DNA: TGTGCCAGCAGTGGACAGGGGAAATTCTATGGCTACACCTTC
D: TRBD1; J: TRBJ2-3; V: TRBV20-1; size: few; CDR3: CSASGGTGRTDTQYF; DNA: TGCAGTGCTAGTGGTGGGACAGGACGGACAGATACGCAGTATTTT
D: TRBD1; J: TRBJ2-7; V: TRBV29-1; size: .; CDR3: CSVEGWTGGYEQYF; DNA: TGCAGCGTTGAAGGGTGGACAGGGGGCTACGAGCAGTACTTC
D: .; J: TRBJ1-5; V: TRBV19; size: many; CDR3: CASNYFRGNQPQHF; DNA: TGTGCCAGTAACTATTTCAGGGGAAATCAGCCCCAGCATTTT
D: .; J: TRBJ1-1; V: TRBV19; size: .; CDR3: CASRGALGRHTEAFF; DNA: TGTGCCAGTAGGGGGGCATTGGGCCGGCACACTGAAGCTTTCTTT
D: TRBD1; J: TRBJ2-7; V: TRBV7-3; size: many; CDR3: CASSLTLPGQGGYEQYF; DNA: TGTGCCAGCAGCTTAACCCTCCCCGGACAGGGGGGTTACGAGCAGTACTTC
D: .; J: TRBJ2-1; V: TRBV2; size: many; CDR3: CASRLRVGGNEQFF; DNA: TGTGCCAGCCGTCTTAGAGTTGGGGGCAATGAGCAGTTCTTC
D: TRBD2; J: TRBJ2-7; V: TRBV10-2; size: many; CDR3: CASSESSGSSYEQYF; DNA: TGCGCCAGCAGTGAGTCGAGCGGGAGCTCCTACGAGCAGTACTTC
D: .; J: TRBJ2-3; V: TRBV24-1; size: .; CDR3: CATSGPYPSTDTQYF; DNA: TGTGCCACCAGTGGGCCGTACCCTAGCACAGATACGCAGTATTTT
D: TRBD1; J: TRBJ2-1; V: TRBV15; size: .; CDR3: CATSNTGGYYNEQFF; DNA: TGTGCCACCAGCAACACAGGGGGCTACTACAATGAGCAGTTCTTC
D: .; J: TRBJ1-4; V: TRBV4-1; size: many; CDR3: CASSQDGVRREKLLF; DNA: TGCGCCAGCAGCCAAGACGGCGTTCGGAGGGAAAAACTGCTTTTT
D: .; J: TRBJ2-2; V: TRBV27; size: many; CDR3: CASGPTGGKTGELFF; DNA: TGTGCCAGCGGCCCGACAGGTGGGAAAACCGGGGAGCTGTTTTTT
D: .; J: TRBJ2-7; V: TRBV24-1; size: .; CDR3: CATSEGYSYEQYF; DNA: TGTGCCACCAGTGAGGGGTACTCCTACGAGCAGTACTTC